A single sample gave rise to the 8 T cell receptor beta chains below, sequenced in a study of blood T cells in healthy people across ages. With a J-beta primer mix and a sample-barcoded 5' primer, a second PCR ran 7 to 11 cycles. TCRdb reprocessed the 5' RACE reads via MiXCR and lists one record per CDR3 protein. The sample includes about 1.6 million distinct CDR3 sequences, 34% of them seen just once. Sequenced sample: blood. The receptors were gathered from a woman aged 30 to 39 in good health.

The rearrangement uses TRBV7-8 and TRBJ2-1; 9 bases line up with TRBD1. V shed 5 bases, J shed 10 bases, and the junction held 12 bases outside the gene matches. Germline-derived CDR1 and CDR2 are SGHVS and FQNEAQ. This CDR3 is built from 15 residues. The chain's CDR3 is CASSQAGTGSTEQFF. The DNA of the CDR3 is TGTGCCAGCAGCCAAGCCGGGACAGGGTCCACGGAGCAGTTCTTC.

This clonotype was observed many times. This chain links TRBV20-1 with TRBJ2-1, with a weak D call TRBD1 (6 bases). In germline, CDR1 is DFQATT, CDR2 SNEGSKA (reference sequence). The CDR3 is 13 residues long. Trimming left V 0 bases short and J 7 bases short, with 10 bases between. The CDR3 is CSARDPGENEQFF. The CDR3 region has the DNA TGCAGTGCTAGAGATCCAGGGGAAAATGAGCAGTTCTTC.

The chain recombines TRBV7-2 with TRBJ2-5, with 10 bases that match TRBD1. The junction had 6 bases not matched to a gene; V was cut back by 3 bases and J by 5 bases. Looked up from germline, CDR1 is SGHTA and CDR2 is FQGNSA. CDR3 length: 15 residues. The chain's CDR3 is CASSFAGQGMETQYF. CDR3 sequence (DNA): TGTGCCAGCAGCTTCGCGGGACAGGGGATGGAGACCCAGTACTTC. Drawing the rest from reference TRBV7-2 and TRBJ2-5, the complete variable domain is GAGVSQSPSNKVTEKGKDVELRCDPISGHTALYWYRQSLGQGLEFLIYFQGNSAPDKSGLPSDRFSAERTGGSVSTLTIQRTQQEDSAVYLCASSFAGQGMETQYFGPGTRLLVL.

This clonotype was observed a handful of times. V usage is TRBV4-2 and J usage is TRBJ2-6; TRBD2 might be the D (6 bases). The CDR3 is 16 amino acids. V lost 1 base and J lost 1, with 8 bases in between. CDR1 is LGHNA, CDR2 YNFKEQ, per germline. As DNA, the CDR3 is TGTGCCAGCAGCCAAGGACTAGGTTCTGGGGCCAACGTCCTGACTTTC. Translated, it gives CASSQGLGSGANVLTF.

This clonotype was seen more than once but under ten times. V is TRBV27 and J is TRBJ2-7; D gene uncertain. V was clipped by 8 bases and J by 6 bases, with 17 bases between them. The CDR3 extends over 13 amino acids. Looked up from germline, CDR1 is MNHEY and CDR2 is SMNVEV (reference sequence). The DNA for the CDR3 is TGTGCCAGCGCGAACCCCGGCCGGCGCGAGCAGTACTTC. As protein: CASANPGRREQYF.

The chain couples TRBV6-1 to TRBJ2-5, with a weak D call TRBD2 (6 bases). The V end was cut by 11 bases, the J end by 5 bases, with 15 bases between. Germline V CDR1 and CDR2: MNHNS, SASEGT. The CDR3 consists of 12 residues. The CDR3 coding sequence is TGTGCCGGCTCTAGCGTGGGGGAGACCCAGTACTTC. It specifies CAGSSVGETQYF.

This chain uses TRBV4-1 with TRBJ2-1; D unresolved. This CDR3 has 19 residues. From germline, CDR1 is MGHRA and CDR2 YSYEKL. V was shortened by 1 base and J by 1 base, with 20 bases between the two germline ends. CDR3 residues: CASSQGLVLTLGSYNEQFF. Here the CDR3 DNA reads TGCGCCAGCAGCCAAGGCCTGGTCCTCACCCTTGGGTCCTACAATGAGCAGTTCTTC.

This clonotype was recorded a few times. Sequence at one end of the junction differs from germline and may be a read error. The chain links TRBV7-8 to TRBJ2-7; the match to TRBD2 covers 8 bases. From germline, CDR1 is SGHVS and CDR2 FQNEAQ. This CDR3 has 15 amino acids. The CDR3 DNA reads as TGTACCAGCAGCTTAGTTCCCGGGAGGGCCGCCGAGCAGTACTTC. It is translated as CTSSLVPGRAAEQYF.